Below are 7 T cell receptor beta chains sequenced from a single sample in a study of human T cells and chemical hapten exposure. Time point here: patch test 2, 6 weeks after DPC sensitization. Described treatment: therapeutic diphenylcyclopropenone sensitization with weekly scalp DPC. TCRdb redid the calling of the RACE reads with MiXCR, one entry per CDR3 protein. The table includes around 360,000 distinct CDR3 sequences, about 6% detected once. Here the sequenced sample was whole blood, taken in connection with sensitization to the hapten diphenylcyclopropenone (DPC). The receptor set was obtained from a woman aged 18-29 years with alopecia areata. Some clones in this sample may be carry-over from other donors' samples.

There are many counts of this clonotype. The rearrangement joins TRBV6-2 or TRBV6-3 to TRBJ1-1, with D uncertain. Trimming took off 5 bases at V and 3 bases at J, with 4 bases between the two ends. The germline V gene encodes CDR1 MNHEY and CDR2 SVGEGT. CDR3 length: 11 residues. CDR3 amino acids: CASSQYTEAFF. DNA for the CDR3: TGTGCCAGCAGTCAATACACTGAAGCTTTCTTT.

There are a few counts of this clonotype. The V and J genes are TRBV19 and TRBJ2-5; 11 nucleotides align to TRBD2. The CDR3 runs 17 residues. The V and J ends lost 3 bases and 9 bases, in that order; junction bases with no gene match: 15. Germline CDR1 reads LNHDA; CDR2 reads SQIVND (reference sequence). Here the CDR3 reads CASSMGSSGGTIAPQYF. CDR3 in DNA: TGTGCCAGTAGTATGGGTTCTAGCGGGGGGACTATTGCCCCCCAGTACTTC. The complete variable domain, with remaining parts taken from reference TRBV19 and TRBJ2-5, reads DGGITQSPKYLFRKEGQNVTLSCEQNLNHDAMYWYRQDPGQGLRLIYYSQIVNDFQKGDIAEGYSVSREKKESFPLTVTSAQKNPTAFYLCASSMGSSGGTIAPQYFGPGTRLLVL.

This clonotype was seen ten or more times. Here the CDR3 reads CASKGTGEWRTEAFF. CDR3 bases: TGTGCCAGCAAGGGGACAGGGGAATGGCGCACTGAAGCTTTCTTT. V usage is TRBV6-2 or TRBV6-3 and J usage is TRBJ1-1, with 10 nucleotides matching TRBD1. Germline V CDR1 and CDR2: MNHEY, SVGEGT. This CDR3 is built from 15 residues. V was clipped by 7 bases and J by 4 bases; unmatched bases: 9.

This clonotype was seen only a few times. A much larger clonotype is one base distant, so this may be a read error. The chain carries TRBV29-1 and TRBJ2-3; unclear D gene. The ends were cut back, 5 bases at V and 2 bases at J, with 11 bases in the middle. This CDR3 spans 13 amino acids. Germline values: CDR1 SQVTM, CDR2 ANQGSEA. The CDR3 region has the DNA TGCAGCGTTAGTGGGCCCGCCACAGATACGCAGTATTTT. This sequence encodes CSVSGPATDTQYF.

This sequence joins TRBV11-2 and TRBJ2-2; possibly TRBD1 for D (5 bases). The germline gives CDR1 SGHAT, CDR2 FQNNGV. CDR3 length equals 14 residues. With 3 bases removed from V and 4 bases from J, the gap between germline ends came to 9 bases. CDR3 residues: CASSFGRATGELFF. CDR3 bases: TGTGCCAGCAGCTTCGGCAGGGCCACCGGGGAGCTGTTTTTT.

This clonotype was recorded at least ten times. The V call is TRBV5-1, the J call TRBJ2-3; 8 bases fit TRBD2. CDR3 length: 14 residues. CDR1 is SGHRS and CDR2 is YFSETQ in the germline V gene. The V gene end was trimmed by 4 bases and the J gene end by 4 bases; junction bases not matched to a gene: 5. The CDR3 sequence is CASSLRGAADTQYF. CDR3 coding DNA: TGCGCCAGCAGCCTGCGGGGGGCCGCAGATACGCAGTATTTT.

This clonotype was seen repeatedly, ten times or more. The chain employs TRBV7-6 and TRBJ2-2; D not certain. V gave up 3 bases and J gave up 6 bases, with 14 bases separating them. Germline CDR1 SGHVS, CDR2 FNYEAQ. The CDR3 covers 15 residues. The CDR3 DNA reads as TGTGCCAGCAGCTTGGGAAAAGGACGGGCCGGGGAGCTGTTTTTT. This sequence encodes CASSLGKGRAGELFF.